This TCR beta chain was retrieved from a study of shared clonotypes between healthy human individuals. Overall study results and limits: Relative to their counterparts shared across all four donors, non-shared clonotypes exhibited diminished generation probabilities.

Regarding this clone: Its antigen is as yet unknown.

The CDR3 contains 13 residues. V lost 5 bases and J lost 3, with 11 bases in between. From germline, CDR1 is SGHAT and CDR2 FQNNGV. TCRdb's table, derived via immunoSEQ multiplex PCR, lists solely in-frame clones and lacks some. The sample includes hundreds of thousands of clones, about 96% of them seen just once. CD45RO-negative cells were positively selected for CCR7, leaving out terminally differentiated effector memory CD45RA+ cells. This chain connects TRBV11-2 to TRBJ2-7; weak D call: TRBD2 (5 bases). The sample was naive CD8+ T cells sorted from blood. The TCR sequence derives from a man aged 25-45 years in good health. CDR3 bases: TGTGCCAGCAGCCGCGGGTCTATCTACGAGCAGTACTTC. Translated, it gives CASSRGSIYEQYF.